Listed here are 2 T cell receptor beta chains from one sample, sequenced in a study of T cells in Graves' hyperthyroidism and ophthalmopathy. The CDR3 regions of TCR beta were amplified from RNA transcripts. The primer set for the first-round RT-PCR of the TCR CDR3 was HTBI. TCRdb reprocessed the multiplex PCR reads with MiXCR, giving one entry per CDR3 protein. Among approximately 530,000 distinct CDR3 sequences listed, 20% were seen once. Sequencing was carried out using blood. Receptors were obtained from a middle-aged man with Graves' ophthalmopathy.

V is TRBV7-9 and J is TRBJ2-7; D is ambiguous. The CDR3 runs 12 residues. V was cut by 1 base and J by 12 bases, with 13 bases left in between. Germline V gene data show CDR1 as SEHNR and CDR2 as FQNEAQ (reference sequence). CDR3 sequence reads: CASSLGAGTTYF. As DNA, the CDR3 is TGTGCCAGCAGCTTAGGGGCAGGTACGACGTACTTC.

The sample holds a few counts of this clonotype. The CDR3 coding sequence is TGTGCCAGCAGCGTAGGCCCTTTTTATGGGACTAGCGGGGGAAACAATGAGCAGTTCTTC. The encoded protein is CASSVGPFYGTSGGNNEQFF. This chain links TRBV9 with TRBJ2-1; 14 nucleotides line up with TRBD2. V trimming: 0 bases; J trimming: 5 bases; junction bases outside the gene matches: 13. Per germline, CDR1 SGDLS and CDR2 YYNGEE. The CDR3 has 20 amino acids.